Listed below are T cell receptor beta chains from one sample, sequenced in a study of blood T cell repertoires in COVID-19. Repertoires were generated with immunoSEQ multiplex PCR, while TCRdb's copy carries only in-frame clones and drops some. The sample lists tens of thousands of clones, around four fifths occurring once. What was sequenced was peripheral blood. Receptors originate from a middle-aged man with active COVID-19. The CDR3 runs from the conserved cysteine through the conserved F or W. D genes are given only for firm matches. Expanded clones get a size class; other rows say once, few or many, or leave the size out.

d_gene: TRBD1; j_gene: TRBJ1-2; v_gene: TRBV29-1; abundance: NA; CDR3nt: TGCAGCGTTGCCCAGGGGGACTATGGCTACACCTTC; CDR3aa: CSVAQGDYGYTF
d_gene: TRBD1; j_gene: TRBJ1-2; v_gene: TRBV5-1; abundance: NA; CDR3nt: TGCGCCAGCAGCTTGGTACAGGGGGCGCATGGCTACACCTTC; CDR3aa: CASSLVQGAHGYTF
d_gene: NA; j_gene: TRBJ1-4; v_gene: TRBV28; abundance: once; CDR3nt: TGTGCCAGCAGTTTAACAGGGAGGGGTGAAAAACTGTTTTTT; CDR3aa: CASSLTGRGEKLFF
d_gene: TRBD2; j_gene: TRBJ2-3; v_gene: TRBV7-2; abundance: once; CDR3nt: TGTGCCAGCAGCGCGGGACTAGCGGGAGGTACAGATACGCAGTATTTT; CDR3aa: CASSAGLAGGTDTQYF
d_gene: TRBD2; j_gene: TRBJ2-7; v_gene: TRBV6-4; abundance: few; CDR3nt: TGTGCCAGCAGTGACCCGACCGAGACTAGCGGGCGAGGAGAGGGCGAGCAGTACTTC; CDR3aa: CASSDPTETSGRGEGEQYF
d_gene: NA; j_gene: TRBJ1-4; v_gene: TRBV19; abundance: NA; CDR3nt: TGTGCCAGTACCACAGGGCCAGGGCTAGAAAAACTGTTTTTT; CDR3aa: CASTTGPGLEKLFF
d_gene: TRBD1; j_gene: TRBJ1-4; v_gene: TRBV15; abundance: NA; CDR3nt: TGTGCCACCAGCAGAGATGCGGGAGGGGGCGCCAGGCCCGGACGAGAAAAACTGTTTTTT; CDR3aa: CATSRDAGGGARPGREKLFF
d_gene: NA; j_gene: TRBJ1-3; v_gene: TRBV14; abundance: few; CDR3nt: TGTGCCAGCAGCCAAGTACAGTCAAACACCATATATTTT; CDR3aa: CASSQVQSNTIYF
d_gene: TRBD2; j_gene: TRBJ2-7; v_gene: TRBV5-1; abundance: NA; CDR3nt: TGCGCCAGCAGCTTGGAAGCTAGCGGAATCTACGAGCAGTACTTC; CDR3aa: CASSLEASGIYEQYF
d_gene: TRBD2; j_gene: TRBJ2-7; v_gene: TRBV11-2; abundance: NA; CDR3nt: TGTGCCAGCAGCACGGGGACTAGCGGGAGGGAGGGGATTTGGGAGCAGTACTTC; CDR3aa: CASSTGTSGREGIWEQYF
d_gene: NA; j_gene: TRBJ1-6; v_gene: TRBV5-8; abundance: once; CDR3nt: TGTGCCAGCAGCATATCCCCAGGGGCGGCTCGGTATAATTCACCCCTCCACTTT; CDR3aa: CASSISPGAARYNSPLHF
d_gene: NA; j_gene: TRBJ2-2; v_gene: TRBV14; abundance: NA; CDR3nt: TGTGCCAGCAGCCAATTAAAGAACACCGGGGAGCTGTTTTTT; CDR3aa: CASSQLKNTGELFF
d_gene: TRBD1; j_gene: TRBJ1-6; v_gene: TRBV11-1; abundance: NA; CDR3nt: TGTGCCAGCAGCTTAGCGGGACAGAGAAATTCACCCCTCCACTTT; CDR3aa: CASSLAGQRNSPLHF
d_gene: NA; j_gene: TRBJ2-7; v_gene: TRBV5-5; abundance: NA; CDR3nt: TGTGCCAGCAGCGGCGGGGGCGGAACCTACGAGCAGTACTTC; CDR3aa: CASSGGGGTYEQYF
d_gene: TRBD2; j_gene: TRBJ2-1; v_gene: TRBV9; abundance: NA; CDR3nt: TGTGCCAGCAGCGTAGGTGGTAGCGGGACCCCCGAGTTCTTC; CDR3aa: CASSVGGSGTPEFF
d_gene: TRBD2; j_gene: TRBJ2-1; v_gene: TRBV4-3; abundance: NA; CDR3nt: TGCGCCAGCAGCCAAGACGCCAGCGGGGCGGGAAATGAGCAGTTCTTC; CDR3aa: CASSQDASGAGNEQFF
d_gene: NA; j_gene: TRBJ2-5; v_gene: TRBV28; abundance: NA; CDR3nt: TGTGCCAGCAGTTTCGGGGGATCGGAAGAGACCCAGTACTTC; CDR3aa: CASSFGGSEETQYF